The entry below describes one TCR beta chain. The CDR3 runs to 15 residues. Looked up from germline, CDR1 is KGHSH and CDR2 is LQKENI. After removal of 4 bases from V and 7 bases from J, the junction contained 4 bases not matched to a gene. The data stem from a study of chemoradiotherapy in HPV16-positive cancers. Some clones are missing from TCRdb's copy, which holds only in-frame ones; the method was immunoSEQ multiplex PCR. The repertoire holds 4,500 to 6,500 clones, with about nine tenths as singletons. The sequence derives from a human donor with HPV-associated anogenital cancer. The chain has TRBV18 and TRBJ2-4; 13 bases align to TRBD2. The material sequenced was blood, taken from a patient who underwent chemoradiotherapy. The CDR3 sequence: CASSQTSGGANIQYF. Here the CDR3 DNA reads TGTGCCAGCTCACAAACTAGCGGGGGGGCGAACATTCAGTACTTC.